The clone carrying this TCR beta chain occurred once. Its antigen remains unidentified. The record originates from a study of CD8 T cells in Susac syndrome. Study-wide results and limits: The study's TCR sequencing and HLA analysis covered a relatively small number of individuals, and the study acknowledged this.

The CDR3 loop spans 16 amino acids. CDR1 and CDR2 from the germline V gene are SGHRS and YFSETQ. With 2 bases removed from V and 0 bases from J, the gap between germline ends came to 12 bases. From blood CD8+ and CD4+ T cells, TCR beta sequences were generated. An amount of RNA that ranged from roughly 0.45 to 1 ug was reverse transcribed with random hexamers. Amplification of TCR beta CDR3 used immunoSEQ multiplex PCR across 54 Vbeta and 13 Jbeta. TCRdb used MiXCR to reprocess the immunoSEQ multiplex PCR reads, holding one entry per CDR3 protein. The table has approximately 170,000 distinct CDR3 sequences, around 90% seen once; the top ten hold 0.065% to 0.085%.

This chain links TRBV5-1 with TRBJ2-4; D not certain. The clonotype originates from a human donor in good health. The sequencing input was CD4+ T cells from PBMCs. The CDR3: CASSFSSRIAKNIQYF. The DNA of the CDR3 is TGCGCCAGCAGCTTCTCCTCTCGAATAGCCAAAAACATTCAGTACTTC.